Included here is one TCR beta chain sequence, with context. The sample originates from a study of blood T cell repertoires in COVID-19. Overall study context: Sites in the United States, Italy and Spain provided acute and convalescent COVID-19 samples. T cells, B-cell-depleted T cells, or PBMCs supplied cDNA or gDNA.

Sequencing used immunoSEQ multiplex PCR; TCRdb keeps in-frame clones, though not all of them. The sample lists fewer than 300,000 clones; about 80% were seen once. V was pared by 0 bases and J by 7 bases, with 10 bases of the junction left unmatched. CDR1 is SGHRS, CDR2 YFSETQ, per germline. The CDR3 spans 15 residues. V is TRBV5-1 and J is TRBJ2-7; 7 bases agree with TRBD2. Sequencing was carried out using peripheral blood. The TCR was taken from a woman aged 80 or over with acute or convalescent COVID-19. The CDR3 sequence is CASSLAEGGLREQYF. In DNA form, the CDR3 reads TGCGCCAGCAGCTTGGCCGAGGGAGGGCTGAGGGAGCAGTACTTC.